This T cell receptor beta chain was retrieved from a study of T cell repertoires in cytomegalovirus infection. At the level of the study: Well-studied HLA-B-restricted CMV epitopes were used in the study alongside recently identified HLA-C-restricted ones. Carrying CMV and the relevant HLA type showed in public TCR beta signatures. Study-wide findings and caveats: Dominating the ex vivo response were TCR beta clonotypes that were CMV-specific and HLA-C-restricted.

This clonotype was seen a handful of times. What it binds is not known. From the reads, TCRdb called clonotypes with MiXCR, one entry per CDR3 protein. Among about 400,000 distinct CDR3 sequences listed, approximately 35% were seen once. Sequenced material: cultured PBMCs, taken from culture after CMV antigen stimulation. The source of this sequence is a human donor in good health (CMV status not recorded). Some clones in this sample may be carry-over from other donors' samples.

The DNA of the CDR3 is TGCGCCAGCAGCCCTGAATCAGGACCTCTCTCTGGGGCCAACGTCCTGACTTTC. This sequence encodes CASSPESGPLSGANVLTF. V usage is TRBV4-3 and J usage is TRBJ2-6; D gene uncertain. The CDR3 length is 18 residues. Germline assignment: CDR1 LGHNA and CDR2 YSLEER. V lost 4 bases and J 0 bases, leaving 16 bases between the germline ends.